The present T cell receptor (beta chain) was sequenced within a study of cytomegalovirus exposure and HLA in healthy donors. Germline CDR1 reads SGHVT; CDR2 reads SQSDAQ. The CDR3 covers 14 residues. Trimming cost V 2 bases and J 2 bases, with 9 bases left between them. The method was immunoSEQ multiplex PCR; TCRdb's version includes in-frame clones alone and lacks a portion of them. The sample lists about 170,000 clones; about 90% were seen once. Input material: PBMCs. The rearrangement uses TRBV7-4 and TRBJ2-5; a possible D gene is TRBD1 (5 bases). The receptor's source is a woman in her late teens or twenties in good health and CMV-seropositive. The CDR3 region is CASSLRAGQETQYF. CDR3 nucleotides: TGTGCCAGCAGCTTACGGGCAGGGCAAGAGACCCAGTACTTC.